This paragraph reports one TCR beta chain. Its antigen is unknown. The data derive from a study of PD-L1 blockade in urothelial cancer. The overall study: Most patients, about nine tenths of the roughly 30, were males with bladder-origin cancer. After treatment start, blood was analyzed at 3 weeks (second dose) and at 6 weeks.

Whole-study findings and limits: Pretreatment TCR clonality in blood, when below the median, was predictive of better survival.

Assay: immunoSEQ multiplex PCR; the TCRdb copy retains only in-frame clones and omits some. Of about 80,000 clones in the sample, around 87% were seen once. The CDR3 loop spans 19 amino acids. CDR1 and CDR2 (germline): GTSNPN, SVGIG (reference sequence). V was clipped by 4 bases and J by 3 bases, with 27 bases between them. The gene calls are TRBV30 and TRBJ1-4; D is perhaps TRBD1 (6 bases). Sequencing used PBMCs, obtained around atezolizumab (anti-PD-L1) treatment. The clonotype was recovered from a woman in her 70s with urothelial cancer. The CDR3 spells CAWTPGGAGQSQPNEKLFF. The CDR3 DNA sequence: TGTGCCTGGACCCCGGGGGGGGCAGGGCAGTCGCAACCTAATGAAAAACTGTTTTTT.